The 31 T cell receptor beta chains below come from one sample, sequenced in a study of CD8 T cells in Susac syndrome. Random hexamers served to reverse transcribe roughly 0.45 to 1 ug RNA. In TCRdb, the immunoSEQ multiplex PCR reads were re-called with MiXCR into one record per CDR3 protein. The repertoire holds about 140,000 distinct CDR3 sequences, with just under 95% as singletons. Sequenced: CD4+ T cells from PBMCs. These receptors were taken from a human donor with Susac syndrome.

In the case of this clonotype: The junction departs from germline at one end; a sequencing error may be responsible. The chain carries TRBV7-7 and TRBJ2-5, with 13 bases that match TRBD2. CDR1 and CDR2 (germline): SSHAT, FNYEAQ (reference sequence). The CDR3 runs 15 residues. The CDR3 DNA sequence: TGTGCTAGCAGCTCGGGGACTAGCGGGGCGGAGACCCAGTACTTC. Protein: CASSSGTSGAETQYF.

The CDR3 here is CASSLTGSKNIQYF. Here the CDR3 DNA reads TGTGCCAGCAGCCTAACAGGGTCCAAAAACATTCAGTACTTC. This chain joins TRBV14 and TRBJ2-4; D might be TRBD1 (6 bases). V was cut by 4 bases and J by 2 bases, with 9 bases left in between. This CDR3 comprises 14 residues. Germline V gene sequence: CDR1 SGHDN, CDR2 FVKESK.

The CDR3 region has the DNA TGCAGTGCTAGAAACCCCAGGGGGCCAGGCACTGAAGCTTTCTTT. Translating it yields CSARNPRGPGTEAFF. The genes are TRBV20-1 and TRBJ1-1; the match to TRBD1 covers 8 bases. The J segment lost 4 bases and the V segment lost 2 bases, leaving 9 bases of the junction unmatched. There are 15 residues in the CDR3. The germline gives CDR1 DFQATT, CDR2 SNEGSKA (reference sequence).

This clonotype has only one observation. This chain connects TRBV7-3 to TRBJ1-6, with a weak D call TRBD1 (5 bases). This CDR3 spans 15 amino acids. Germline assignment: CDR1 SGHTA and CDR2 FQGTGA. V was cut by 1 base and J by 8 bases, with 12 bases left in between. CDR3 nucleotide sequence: TGTGCCAGCAGCTTAAGTGGGGCCGGGGATTCACCCCTCCACTTT. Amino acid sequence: CASSLSGAGDSPLHF.

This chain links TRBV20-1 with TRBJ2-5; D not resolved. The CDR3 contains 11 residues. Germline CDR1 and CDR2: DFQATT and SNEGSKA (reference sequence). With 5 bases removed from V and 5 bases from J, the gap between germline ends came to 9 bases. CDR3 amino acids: CSAPGLETQYF. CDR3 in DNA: TGCAGTGCTCCCGGGTTGGAGACCCAGTACTTC.

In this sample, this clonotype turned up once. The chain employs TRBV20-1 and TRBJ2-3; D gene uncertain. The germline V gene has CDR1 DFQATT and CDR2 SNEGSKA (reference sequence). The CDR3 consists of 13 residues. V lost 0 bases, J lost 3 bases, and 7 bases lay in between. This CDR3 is CSARDSRTDTQYF. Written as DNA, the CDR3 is TGCAGTGCTAGAGATTCGAGGACAGATACGCAGTATTTT.

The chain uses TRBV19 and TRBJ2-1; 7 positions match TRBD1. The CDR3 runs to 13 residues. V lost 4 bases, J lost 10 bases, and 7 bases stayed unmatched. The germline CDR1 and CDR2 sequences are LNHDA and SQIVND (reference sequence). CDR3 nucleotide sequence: TGTGCCAGTAGTAGCGAGGGGGCGCGAGAGCAGTTCTTC. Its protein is CASSSEGAREQFF.

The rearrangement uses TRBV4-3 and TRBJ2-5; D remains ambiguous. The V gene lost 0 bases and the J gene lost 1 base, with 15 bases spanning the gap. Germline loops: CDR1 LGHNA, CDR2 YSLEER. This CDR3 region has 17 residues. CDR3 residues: CASSQDWGIRFQETQYF. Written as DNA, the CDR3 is TGCGCCAGCAGCCAAGATTGGGGAATAAGGTTCCAAGAGACCCAGTACTTC.

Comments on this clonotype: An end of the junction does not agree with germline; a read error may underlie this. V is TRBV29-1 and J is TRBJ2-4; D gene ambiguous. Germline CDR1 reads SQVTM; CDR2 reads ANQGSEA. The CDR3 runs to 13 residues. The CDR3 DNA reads TGCAGTGTTGTCGGATCAGCCAAAAACATTCAGTACTTC. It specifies CSVVGSAKNIQYF.

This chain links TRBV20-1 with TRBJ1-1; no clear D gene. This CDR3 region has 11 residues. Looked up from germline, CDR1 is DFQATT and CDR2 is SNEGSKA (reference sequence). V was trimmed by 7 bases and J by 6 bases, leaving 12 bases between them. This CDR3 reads CSVRRTAEAFF. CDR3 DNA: TGCAGTGTTAGGAGGACGGCTGAAGCTTTCTTT.

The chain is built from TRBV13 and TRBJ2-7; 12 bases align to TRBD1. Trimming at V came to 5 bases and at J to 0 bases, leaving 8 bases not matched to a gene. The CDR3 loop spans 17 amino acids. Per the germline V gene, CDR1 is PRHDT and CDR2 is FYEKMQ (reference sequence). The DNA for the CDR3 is TGTGCCAGCAGCGCCACCGGGACAGGGGGCCTCTCCTACGAGCAGTACTTC. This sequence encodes CASSATGTGGLSYEQYF. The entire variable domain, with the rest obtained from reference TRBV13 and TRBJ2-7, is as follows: AAGVIQSPRHLIKEKRETATLKCYPIPRHDTVYWYQQGPGQDPQFLISFYEKMQSDKGSIPDRFSAQQFSDYHSELNMSSLELGDSALYFCASSATGTGGLSYEQYFGPGTRLTVT.

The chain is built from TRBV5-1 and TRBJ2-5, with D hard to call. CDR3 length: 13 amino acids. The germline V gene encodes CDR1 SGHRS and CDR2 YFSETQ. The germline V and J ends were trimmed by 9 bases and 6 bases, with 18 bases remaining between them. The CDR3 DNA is TGCGCCACCCCACCAGCCCCCAAGCAGACCCAGTACTTC. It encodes CATPPAPKQTQYF. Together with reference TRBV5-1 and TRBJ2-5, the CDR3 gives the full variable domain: KAGVTQTPRYLIKTRGQQVTLSCSPISGHRSVSWYQQTPGQGLQFLFEYFSETQRNKGNFPGRFSGRQFSNSRSEMNVSTLELGDSALYLCATPPAPKQTQYFGPGTRLLVL.

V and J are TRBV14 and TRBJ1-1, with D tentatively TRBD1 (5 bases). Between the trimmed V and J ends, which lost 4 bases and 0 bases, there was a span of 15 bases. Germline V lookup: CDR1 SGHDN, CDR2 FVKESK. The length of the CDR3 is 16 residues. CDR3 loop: CASSPRTLPMNTEAFF. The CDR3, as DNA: TGTGCCAGCAGCCCGCGGACATTGCCTATGAACACTGAAGCTTTCTTT.

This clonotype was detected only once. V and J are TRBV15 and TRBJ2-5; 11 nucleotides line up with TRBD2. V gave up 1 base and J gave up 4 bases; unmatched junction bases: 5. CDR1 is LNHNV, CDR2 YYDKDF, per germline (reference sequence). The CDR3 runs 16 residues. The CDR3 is CATSRGSGRAVETQYF. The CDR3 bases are TGTGCCACCAGCAGAGGTAGCGGGAGGGCCGTAGAGACCCAGTACTTC.

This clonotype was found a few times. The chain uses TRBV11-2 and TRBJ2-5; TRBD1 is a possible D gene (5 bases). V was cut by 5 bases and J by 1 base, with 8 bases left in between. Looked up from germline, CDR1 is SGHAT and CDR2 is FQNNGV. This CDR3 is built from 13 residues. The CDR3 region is CASSPDSQETQYF. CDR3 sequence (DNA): TGTGCCAGCAGCCCCGACAGCCAAGAGACCCAGTACTTC.

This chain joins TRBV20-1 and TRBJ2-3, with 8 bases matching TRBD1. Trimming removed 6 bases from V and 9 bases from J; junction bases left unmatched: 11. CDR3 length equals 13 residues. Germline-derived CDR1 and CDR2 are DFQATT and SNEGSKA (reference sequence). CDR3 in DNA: TGCAGTGCAGCGCCGGGACAGGTGGGGACGCAGTATTTT. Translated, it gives CSAAPGQVGTQYF.

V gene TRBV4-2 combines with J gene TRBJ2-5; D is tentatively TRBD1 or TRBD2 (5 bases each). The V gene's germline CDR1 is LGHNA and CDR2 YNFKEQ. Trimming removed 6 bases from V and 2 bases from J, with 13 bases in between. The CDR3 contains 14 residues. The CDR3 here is CASSREGSQETQYF. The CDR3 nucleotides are TGTGCCAGCAGTCGAGAGGGGTCGCAAGAGACCCAGTACTTC.

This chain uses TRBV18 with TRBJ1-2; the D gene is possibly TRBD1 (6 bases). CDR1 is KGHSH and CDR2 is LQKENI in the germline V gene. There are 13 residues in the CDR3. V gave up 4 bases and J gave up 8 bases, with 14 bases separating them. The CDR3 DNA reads TGTGCCAGCTCACGGTCGGACAGCTCGGGCTACACCTTC. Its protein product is CASSRSDSSGYTF.

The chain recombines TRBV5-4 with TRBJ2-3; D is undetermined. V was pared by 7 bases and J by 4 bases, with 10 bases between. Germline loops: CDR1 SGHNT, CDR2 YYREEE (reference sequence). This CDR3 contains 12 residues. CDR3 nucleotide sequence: TGTGCCAGCGGTCAGACTGCAGATACGCAGTATTTT. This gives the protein CASGQTADTQYF.

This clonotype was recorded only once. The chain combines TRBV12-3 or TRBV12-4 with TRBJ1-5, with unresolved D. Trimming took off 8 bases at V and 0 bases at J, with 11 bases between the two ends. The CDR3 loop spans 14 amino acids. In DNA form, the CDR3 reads TGTGCCAGCCATCCCCGGCCTAGCAATCAGCCCCAGCATTTT. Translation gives CASHPRPSNQPQHF.

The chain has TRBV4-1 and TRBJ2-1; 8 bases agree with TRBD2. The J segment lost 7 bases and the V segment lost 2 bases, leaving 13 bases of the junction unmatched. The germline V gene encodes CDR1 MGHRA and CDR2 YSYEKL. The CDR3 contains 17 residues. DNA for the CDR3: TGCGCCAGCAGCCAACATCCGAGGGGGACTAGAGAGAATGAGCAGTTCTTC. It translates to CASSQHPRGTRENEQFF.

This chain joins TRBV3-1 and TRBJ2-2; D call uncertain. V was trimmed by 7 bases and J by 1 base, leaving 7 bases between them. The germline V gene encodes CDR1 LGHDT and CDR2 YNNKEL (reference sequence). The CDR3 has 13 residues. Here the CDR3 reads CASNAVNTGELFF. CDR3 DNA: TGTGCCAGCAACGCGGTGAACACCGGGGAGCTGTTTTTT.

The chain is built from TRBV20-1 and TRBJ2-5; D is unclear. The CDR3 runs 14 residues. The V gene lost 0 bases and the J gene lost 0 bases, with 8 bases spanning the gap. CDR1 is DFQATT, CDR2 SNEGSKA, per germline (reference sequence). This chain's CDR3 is CSARDLGYQETQYF. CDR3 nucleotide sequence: TGCAGTGCTAGAGATCTCGGGTACCAAGAGACCCAGTACTTC.

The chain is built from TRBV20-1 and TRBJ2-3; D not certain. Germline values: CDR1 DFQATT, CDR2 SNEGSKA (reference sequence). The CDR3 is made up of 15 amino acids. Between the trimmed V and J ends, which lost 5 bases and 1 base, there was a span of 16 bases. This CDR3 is CSARSMLVRTDTQYF. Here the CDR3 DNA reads TGCAGTGCTCGCTCCATGTTGGTCCGCACAGATACGCAGTATTTT.

The CDR3 here is CATSGGPGGSTGELFF. The CDR3 nucleotides are TGTGCCACCAGCGGGGGGCCGGGCGGGAGTACCGGGGAGCTGTTTTTT. The chain links TRBV15 to TRBJ2-2, with D perhaps TRBD2 (7 bases). The V end was cut by 5 bases, the J end by 5 bases, with 18 bases between. The CDR3 is 16 amino acids. From germline, CDR1 is LNHNV and CDR2 YYDKDF (reference sequence).

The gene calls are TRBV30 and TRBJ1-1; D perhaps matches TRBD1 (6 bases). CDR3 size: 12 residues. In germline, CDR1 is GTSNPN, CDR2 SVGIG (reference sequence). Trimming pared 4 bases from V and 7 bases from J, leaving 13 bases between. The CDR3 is CAWTRGLYEAFF. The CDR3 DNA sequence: TGTGCCTGGACCCGGGGGCTATATGAAGCTTTCTTT.

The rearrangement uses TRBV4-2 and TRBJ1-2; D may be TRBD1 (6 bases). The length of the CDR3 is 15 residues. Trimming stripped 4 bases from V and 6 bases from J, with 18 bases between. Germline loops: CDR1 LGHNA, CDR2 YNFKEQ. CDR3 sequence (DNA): TGTGCCAGCAGCCCCCAGAGGCAGGGGCGGGATGGCTACACCTTC. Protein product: CASSPQRQGRDGYTF.

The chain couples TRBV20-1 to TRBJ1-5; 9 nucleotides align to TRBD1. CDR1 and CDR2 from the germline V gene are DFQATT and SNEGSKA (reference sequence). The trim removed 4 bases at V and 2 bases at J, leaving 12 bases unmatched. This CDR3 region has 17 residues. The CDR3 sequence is CSATLGTGLGGNQPQHF. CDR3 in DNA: TGCAGTGCTACCCTCGGGACAGGGTTAGGGGGCAATCAGCCCCAGCATTTT.

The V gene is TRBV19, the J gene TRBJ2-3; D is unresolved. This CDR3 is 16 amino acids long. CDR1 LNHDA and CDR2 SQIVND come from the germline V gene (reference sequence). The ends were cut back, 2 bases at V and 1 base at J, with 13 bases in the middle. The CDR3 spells CASSIYGSYRTDTQYF. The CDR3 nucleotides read TGTGCCAGTAGTATATACGGGTCCTACCGCACAGATACGCAGTATTTT.

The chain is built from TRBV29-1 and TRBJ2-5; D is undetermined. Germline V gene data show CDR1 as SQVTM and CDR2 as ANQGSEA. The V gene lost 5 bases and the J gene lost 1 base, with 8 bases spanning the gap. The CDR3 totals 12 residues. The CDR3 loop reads CSVSLAQETQYF. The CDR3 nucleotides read TGCAGCGTTTCTCTGGCCCAAGAGACCCAGTACTTC. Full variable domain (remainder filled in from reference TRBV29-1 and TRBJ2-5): SAVISQKPSRDICQRGTSLTIQCQVDSQVTMMFWYRQQPGQSLTLIATANQGSEATYESGFVIDKFPISRPNLTFSTLTVSNMSPEDSSIYLCSVSLAQETQYFGPGTRLLVL.

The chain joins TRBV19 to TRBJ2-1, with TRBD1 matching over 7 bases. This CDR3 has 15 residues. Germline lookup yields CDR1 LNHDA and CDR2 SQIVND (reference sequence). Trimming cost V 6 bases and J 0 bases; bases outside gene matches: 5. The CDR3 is CASRQDRSSYNEQFF. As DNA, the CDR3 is TGTGCCAGTAGGCAGGACAGGAGCTCCTACAATGAGCAGTTCTTC.